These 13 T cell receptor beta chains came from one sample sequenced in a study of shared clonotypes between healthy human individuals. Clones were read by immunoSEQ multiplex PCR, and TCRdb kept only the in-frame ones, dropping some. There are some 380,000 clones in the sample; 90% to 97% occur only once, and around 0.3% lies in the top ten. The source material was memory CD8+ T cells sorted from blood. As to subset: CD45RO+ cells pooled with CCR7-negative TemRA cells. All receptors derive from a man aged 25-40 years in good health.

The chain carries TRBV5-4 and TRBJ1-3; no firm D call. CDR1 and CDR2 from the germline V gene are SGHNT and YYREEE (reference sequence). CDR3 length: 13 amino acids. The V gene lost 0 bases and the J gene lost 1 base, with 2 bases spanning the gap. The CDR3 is CASSLESGNTIYF. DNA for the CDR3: TGTGCCAGCAGCTTGGAATCTGGAAACACCATATATTTT.

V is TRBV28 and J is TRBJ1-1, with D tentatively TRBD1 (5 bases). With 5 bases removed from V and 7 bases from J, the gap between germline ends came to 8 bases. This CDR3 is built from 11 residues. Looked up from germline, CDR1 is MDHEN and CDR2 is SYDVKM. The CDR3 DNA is TGTGCCAGCAGTCCCCAGGGTGAAGCTTTCTTT. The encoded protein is CASSPQGEAFF.

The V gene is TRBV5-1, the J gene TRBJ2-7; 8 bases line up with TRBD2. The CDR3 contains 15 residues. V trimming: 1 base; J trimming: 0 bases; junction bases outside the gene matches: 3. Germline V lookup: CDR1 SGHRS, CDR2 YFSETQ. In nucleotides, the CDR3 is TGCGCCAGCAGCTTGTCCAGCGGGAGCTCCTACGAGCAGTACTTC. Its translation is CASSLSSGSSYEQYF. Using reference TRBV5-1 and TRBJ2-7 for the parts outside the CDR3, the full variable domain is KAGVTQTPRYLIKTRGQQVTLSCSPISGHRSVSWYQQTPGQGLQFLFEYFSETQRNKGNFPGRFSGRQFSNSRSEMNVSTLELGDSALYLCASSLSSGSSYEQYFGPGTRLTVT.

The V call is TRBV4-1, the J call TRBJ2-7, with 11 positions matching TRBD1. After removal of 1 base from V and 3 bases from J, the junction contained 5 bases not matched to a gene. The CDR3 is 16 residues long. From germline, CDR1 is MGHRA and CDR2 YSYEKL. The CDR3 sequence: CASSQAGTGGVYEQYF. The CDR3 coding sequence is TGCGCCAGCAGCCAAGCCGGGACAGGGGGTGTCTACGAGCAGTACTTC.

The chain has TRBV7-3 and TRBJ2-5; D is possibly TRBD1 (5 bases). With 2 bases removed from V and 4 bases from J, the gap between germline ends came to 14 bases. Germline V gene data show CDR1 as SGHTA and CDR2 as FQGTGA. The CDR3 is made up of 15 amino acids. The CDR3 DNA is TGTGCCAGCAGCTTAGTCTCTGGGGCCGGAGAGACCCAGTACTTC. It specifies CASSLVSGAGETQYF.

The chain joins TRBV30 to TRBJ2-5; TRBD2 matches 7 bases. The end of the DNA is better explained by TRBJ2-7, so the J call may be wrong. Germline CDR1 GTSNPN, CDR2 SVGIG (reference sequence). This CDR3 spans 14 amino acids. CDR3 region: CAWSGGLGSYEQYF. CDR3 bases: TGTGCCTGGAGTGGAGGACTAGGCTCCTACGAGCAGTACTTC.

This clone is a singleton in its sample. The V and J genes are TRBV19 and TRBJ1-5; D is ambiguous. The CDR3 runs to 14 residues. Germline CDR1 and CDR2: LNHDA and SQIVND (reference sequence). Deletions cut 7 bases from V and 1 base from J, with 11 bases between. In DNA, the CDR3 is TGTGCCAGTAAGGGTATGTCGAGCAATCAGCCCCAGCATTTT. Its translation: CASKGMSSNQPQHF.

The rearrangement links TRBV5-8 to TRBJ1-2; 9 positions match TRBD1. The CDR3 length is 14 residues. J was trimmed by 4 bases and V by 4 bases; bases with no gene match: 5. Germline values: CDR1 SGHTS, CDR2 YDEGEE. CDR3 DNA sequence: TGTGCCAGCAGCCCAAAGACAGGGGGCTATGGCTACACCTTC. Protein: CASSPKTGGYGYTF.

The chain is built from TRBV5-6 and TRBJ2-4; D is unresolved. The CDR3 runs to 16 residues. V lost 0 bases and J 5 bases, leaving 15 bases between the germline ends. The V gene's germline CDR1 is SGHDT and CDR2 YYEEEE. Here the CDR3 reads CASSLAVPGQENIQYF. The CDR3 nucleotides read TGTGCCAGCAGCTTGGCAGTCCCCGGTCAGGAAAACATTCAGTACTTC.

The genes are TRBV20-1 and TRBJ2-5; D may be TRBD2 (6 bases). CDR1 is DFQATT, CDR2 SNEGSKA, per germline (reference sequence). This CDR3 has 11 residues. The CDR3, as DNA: TGCAGCGGGACTTTCCAAGAGACCCAGTACTTC. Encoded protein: CSGTFQETQYF.

Here the CDR3 reads CASSPGGGANTEAFF. The DNA of the CDR3 is TGTGCCAGCTCACCAGGTGGGGGCGCGAACACTGAAGCTTTCTTT. The chain couples TRBV18 to TRBJ1-1, with D perhaps TRBD1 (6 bases). The germline V gene encodes CDR1 KGHSH and CDR2 LQKENI. The CDR3 contains 15 residues. V lost 2 bases and J 1 base, leaving 11 bases between the germline ends.

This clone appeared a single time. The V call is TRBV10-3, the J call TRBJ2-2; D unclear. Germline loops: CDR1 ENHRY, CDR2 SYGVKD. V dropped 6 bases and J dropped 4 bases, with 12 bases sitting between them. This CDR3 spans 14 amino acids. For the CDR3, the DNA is TGTGCCATCAGGGGGTCGGAGTCCACCGGGGAGCTGTTTTTT. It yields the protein CAIRGSESTGELFF.

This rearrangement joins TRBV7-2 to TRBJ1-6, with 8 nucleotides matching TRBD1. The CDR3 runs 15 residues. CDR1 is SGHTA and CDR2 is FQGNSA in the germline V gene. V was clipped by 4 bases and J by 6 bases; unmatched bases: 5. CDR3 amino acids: CASSSGQGVNSPLHF. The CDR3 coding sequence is TGTGCCAGCAGCTCTGGACAGGGCGTTAATTCACCCCTCCACTTT.